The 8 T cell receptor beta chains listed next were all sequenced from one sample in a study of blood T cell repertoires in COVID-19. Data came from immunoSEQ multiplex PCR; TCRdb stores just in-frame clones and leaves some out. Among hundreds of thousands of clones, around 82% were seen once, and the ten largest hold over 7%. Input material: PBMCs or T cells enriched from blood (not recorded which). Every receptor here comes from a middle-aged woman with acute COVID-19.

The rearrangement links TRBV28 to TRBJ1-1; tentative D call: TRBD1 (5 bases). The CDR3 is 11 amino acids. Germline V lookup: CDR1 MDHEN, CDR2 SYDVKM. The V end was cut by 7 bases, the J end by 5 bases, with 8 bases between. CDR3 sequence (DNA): TGTGCCAGCACAGGGCGAACTGAAGCTTTCTTT. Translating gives CASTGRTEAFF.

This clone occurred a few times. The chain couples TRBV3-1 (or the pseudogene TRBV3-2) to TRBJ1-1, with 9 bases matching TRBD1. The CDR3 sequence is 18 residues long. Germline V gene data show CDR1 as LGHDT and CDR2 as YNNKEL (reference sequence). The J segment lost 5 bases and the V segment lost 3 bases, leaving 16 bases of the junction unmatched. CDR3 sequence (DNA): TGTGCCAGCAGCCAGTTAACAGGGGGCAAAGGAGGGTTTACTGAAGCTTTCTTT. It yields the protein CASSQLTGGKGGFTEAFF.

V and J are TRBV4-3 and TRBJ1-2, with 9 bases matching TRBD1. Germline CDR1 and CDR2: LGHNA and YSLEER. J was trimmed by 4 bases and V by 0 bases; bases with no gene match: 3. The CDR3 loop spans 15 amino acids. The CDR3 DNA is TGCGCCAGCAGCCAAGATGAGGGACAGGGCTATGGCTACACCTTC. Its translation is CASSQDEGQGYGYTF.

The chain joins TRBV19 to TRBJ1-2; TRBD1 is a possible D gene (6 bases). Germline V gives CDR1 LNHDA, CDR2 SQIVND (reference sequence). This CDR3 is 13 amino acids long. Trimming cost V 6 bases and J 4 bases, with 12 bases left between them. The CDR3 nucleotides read TGTGCCAGTAGCCCGGCAGGGGCCTATGGCTACACCTTC. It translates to CASSPAGAYGYTF. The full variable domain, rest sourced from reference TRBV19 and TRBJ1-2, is DGGITQSPKYLFRKEGQNVTLSCEQNLNHDAMYWYRQDPGQGLRLIYYSQIVNDFQKGDIAEGYSVSREKKESFPLTVTSAQKNPTAFYLCASSPAGAYGYTFGSGTRLTVV.

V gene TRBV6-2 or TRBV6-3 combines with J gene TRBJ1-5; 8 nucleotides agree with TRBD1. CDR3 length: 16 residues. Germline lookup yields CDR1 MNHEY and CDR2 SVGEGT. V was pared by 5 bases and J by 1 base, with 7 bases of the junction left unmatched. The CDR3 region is CASSGGQDRSNQPQHF. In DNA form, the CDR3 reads TGTGCCAGCAGTGGGGGACAGGACAGGAGCAATCAGCCCCAGCATTTT.

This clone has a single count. Here the CDR3 DNA reads TGTGCCAGCTCAGCCGGACAGGGGCGTAACACCGGGGAGCTGTTTTTT. Translating it yields CASSAGQGRNTGELFF. The J gene is TRBJ2-2, the V gene TRBV18; 9 bases fit TRBD1. V lost 5 bases and J lost 2; bases outside the gene matches: 6. The germline V gene encodes CDR1 KGHSH and CDR2 LQKENI. CDR3 size: 16 residues.

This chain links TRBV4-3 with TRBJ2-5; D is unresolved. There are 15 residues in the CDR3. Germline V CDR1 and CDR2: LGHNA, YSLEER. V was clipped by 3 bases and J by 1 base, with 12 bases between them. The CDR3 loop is CASSQQLAAQETQYF. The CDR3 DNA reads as TGCGCCAGCAGCCAGCAACTGGCGGCCCAAGAGACCCAGTACTTC.

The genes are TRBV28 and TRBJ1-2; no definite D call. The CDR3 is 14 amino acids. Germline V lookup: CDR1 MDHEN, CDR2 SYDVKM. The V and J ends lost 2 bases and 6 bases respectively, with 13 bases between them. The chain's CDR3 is CASSLGRTGNGYTF. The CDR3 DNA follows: TGTGCCAGCAGTTTAGGCAGAACGGGTAATGGCTACACCTTC.